The source of this T cell receptor (beta chain) is a study of shared T cell receptors in the human thymus. J lost 0 bases, V lost 2 bases, and 4 bases had no gene match. CDR1 LGHNA and CDR2 YSLEER come from the germline V gene. This CDR3 is built from 17 residues. TCRdb's copy holds only in-frame clones and misses some; the assay was immunoSEQ multiplex PCR. The table lists about 660,000 clones, roughly 90% of them singletons. Separately, the same data were catalogued under a study of human thymus T cells. This second study notes: Thymus pieces cut out during corrective heart surgery were the tissue that was used. V and J gene usage appeared biased in thymic and blood repertoires. Related reports documented highly overlapping thymic repertoires among unrelated individuals.

Sequenced: thymocytes. The rearrangement uses TRBV4-3 and TRBJ2-2, with 9 bases lining up with TRBD2. This clonotype was obtained from a boy younger than two with a congenital heart defect. CDR3 nucleotides: TGCGCCAGCAGCCAATCACTAGCGGGCACGAACACCGGGGAGCTGTTTTTT. It encodes CASSQSLAGTNTGELFF.